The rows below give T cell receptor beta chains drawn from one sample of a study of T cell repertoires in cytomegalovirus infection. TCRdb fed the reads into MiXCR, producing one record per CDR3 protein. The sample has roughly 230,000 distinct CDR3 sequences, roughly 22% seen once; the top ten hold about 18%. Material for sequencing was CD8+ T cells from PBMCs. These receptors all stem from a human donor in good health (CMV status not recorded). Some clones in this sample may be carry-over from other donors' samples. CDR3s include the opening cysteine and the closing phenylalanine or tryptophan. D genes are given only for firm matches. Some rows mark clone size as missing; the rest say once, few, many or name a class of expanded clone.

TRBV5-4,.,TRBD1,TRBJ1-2,TGTGCCAGCAGTTTCCCGACAGGGATGGCTAACTATGGCTACACCTTC,CASSFPTGMANYGYTF
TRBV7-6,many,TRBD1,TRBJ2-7,TGTGCCAGCAGCTTATATCGACAGGGCGACGAGCAGTACTTC,CASSLYRQGDEQYF
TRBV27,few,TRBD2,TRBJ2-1,TGTGCCAGCAGCCTATCCTCGGGCGGGGGGTGGAATGAGCAGTTCTTC,CASSLSSGGGWNEQFF
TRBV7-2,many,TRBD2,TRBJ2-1,TGTGCCAGCAGCTTAGACCCCCTCTTCGGACTAGCTAGCAATGAGCAGTTCTTC,CASSLDPLFGLASNEQFF
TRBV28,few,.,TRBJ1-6,TGTGCCAGCAGTTCTTGGGGTCGGAATTCACCCCTCCACTTT,CASSSWGRNSPLHF
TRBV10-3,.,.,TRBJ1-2,TGTGCCATCAGGTACGGACTGCAGAGGGGCTACACCTTC,CAIRYGLQRGYTF
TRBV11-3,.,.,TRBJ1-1,TGTGCCAGCAGCTTAGGTACACAGGGTGAAGCTTTCTTT,CASSLGTQGEAFF
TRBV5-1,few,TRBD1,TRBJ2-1,TGCGCCAGCAGCCCATGGGGACAGGGGAATGAGCAGTTCTTC,CASSPWGQGNEQFF
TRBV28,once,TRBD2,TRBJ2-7,TGTGCCAGCAGTTTTAGGGGACTAGCGGCCTACGAGCAGTACTTC,CASSFRGLAAYEQYF
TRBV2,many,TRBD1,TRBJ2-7,TGTGCCAGCAGCCCGACAGGGGGGGCCTGGTACGAGCAGTACTTC,CASSPTGGAWYEQYF
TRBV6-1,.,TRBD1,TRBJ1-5,TGTGCCAGCAGGGCCGGGACAGGAGGATTGCCCCAGCATTTT,CASRAGTGGLPQHF
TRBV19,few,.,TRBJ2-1,TGTGCCAGTAAGGAAGAGGCAATCTCCTACAATGAGCAGTTCTTC,CASKEEAISYNEQFF
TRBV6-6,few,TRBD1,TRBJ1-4,TGTGCCAGCAGTTCACCGGGACAGGGGAATGAAAAACTGTTTTTT,CASSSPGQGNEKLFF
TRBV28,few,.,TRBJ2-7,TGTGCCAGCAGCCCTACAGGGATCGAGCAGTACTTC,CASSPTGIEQYF
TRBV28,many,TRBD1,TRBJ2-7,TGTGCCAGCAGTACCTGGACAGGGGAAGGTGTGGTTGCCTACGAGCAGTACTTC,CASSTWTGEGVVAYEQYF
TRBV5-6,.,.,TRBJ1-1,TGTGCCAGCAGGTCGCCGCTCTTGAACACTGAAGCTTTCTTT,CASRSPLLNTEAFF
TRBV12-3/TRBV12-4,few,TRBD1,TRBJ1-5,TGTGCCAGCACTGGACAGGGGAATCAGCCCCAGCATTTT,CASTGQGNQPQHF
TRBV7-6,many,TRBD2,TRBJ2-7,TGTGCCAGCAGCCCCCGCCGGGGAGGGTCCTACGAGCAGTACTTC,CASSPRRGGSYEQYF
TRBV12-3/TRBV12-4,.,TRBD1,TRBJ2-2,TGTGCCAGCACCCTGACAGGGGTCAACACCGGGGAGCTGTTTTTT,CASTLTGVNTGELFF
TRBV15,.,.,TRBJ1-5,TGTGCCACCAGCCTCGGGAACAATCAGCCCCAGCATTTT,CATSLGNNQPQHF
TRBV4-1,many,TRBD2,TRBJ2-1,TGCGCCAGCAGCCCACGGGAGAGTAGCGGGGGGTTGGGCCACAATGAGCAGTTCTTC,CASSPRESSGGLGHNEQFF
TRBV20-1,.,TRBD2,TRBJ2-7,TGCAGTGCTAGAGAGGGAAGGGGACTAGCGGGGACTGTGCAGTACTTC,CSAREGRGLAGTVQYF
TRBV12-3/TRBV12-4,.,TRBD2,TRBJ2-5,TGTGCCAGCAGTTTCGGCGGGGGGGAGACCCAGTACTTC,CASSFGGGETQYF
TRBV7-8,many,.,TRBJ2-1,TGTGCCAGCAGCCTCAAGGGGTTGAGACCCAAAGGGGCTTACAATGAGCAGTTCTTC,CASSLKGLRPKGAYNEQFF
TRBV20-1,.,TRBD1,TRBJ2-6,TGCAGTGCTACCGGGACAGGGGGCTCTGGGGCCAACGTCCTGACTTTC,CSATGTGGSGANVLTF
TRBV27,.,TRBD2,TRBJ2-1,TGTGCCAGCAGTCCTCTAGCGGGGGAGAACAATGAGCAGTTCTTC,CASSPLAGENNEQFF
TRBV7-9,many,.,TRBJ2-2,TGTGCCAGCAGCTCAGTCGCGAACACCGGGGAGCTGTTTTTT,CASSSVANTGELFF
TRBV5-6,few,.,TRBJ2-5,TGTGCCAGCAGCTTTCCGCGGGACACAGTCGAAGAGACCCAGTACTTC,CASSFPRDTVEETQYF
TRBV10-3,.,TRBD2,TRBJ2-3,TGTGCCATCAGTGACTCACTAGCGGAGACTAGCACAGATACGCAGTATTTT,CAISDSLAETSTDTQYF
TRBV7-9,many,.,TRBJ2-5,TGTGCCAGCAGCTTAGAACTCGCAGTCCAAGAGACCCAGTACTTC,CASSLELAVQETQYF
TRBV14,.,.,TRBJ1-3,TGTGCCAGCAGCCAAGACAGACGTTCTGGAAACACCATATATTTT,CASSQDRRSGNTIYF
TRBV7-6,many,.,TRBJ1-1,TGTGCCAGCAGCTTAAAACAGGCCTCCACTGAAGCTTTCTTT,CASSLKQASTEAFF
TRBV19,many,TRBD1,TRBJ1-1,TGTGCCAGTAGCATAATCGGGACAGGGAACACTGAAGCTTTCTTT,CASSIIGTGNTEAFF
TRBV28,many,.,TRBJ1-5,TGTGCCAGCAGTTTATCCGAGTATAGCAATCAGCCCCAGCATTTT,CASSLSEYSNQPQHF
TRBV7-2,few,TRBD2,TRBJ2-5,TGTGCCAGCAGCTCCTACGGACTAGCGGGGGAGAAACTCCAAGAGACCCAGTACTTC,CASSSYGLAGEKLQETQYF
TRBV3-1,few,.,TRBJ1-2,TGTGCCAGCAGCCAAGCAACAGCAAACTATGGCTACACCTTC,CASSQATANYGYTF
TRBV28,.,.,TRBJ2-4,TGTGCCAGCAGTCTGGACAGTGTAGCCAAAAACATTCAGTACTTC,CASSLDSVAKNIQYF
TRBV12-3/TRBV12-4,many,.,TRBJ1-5,TGTGCCAGCAGTTTTGCCCTCGATAGCAATCAGCCCCAGCATTTT,CASSFALDSNQPQHF
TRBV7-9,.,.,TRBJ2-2,TGTGCCAGCAGCCATCCTAGCGCCAGGAACACCGGGGAGCTGTTTTTT,CASSHPSARNTGELFF
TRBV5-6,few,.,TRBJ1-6,TGTGCCAGCAGCCTGGGCTGGGCACCCCTCCACTTT,CASSLGWAPLHF
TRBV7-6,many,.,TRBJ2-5,TGTGCCAGCAGCATCCGCCCCAGGGAGACCCAGTACTTC,CASSIRPRETQYF
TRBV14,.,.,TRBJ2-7,TGTGCCAGCAGCTTTGGGGCAGGCATCTCCTACGAGCAGTACTTC,CASSFGAGISYEQYF
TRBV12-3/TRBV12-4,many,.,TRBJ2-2,TGTGCCAGCAGTTTAGGCGAAAGGTGGAATCCCGCCGGAGCCGGGGAGCTGTTTTTT,CASSLGERWNPAGAGELFF
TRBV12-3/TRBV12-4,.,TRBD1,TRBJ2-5,TGTGCCAGCAGTTTAAGAGGGACAGGGGCAGAGACCCAGTACTTC,CASSLRGTGAETQYF
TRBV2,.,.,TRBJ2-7,TGTGCCAGCATTTGGGCTTTCGGGGGCGGTTCCTACGAGCAGTACTTC,CASIWAFGGGSYEQYF
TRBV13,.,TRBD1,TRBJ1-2,TGTGCCAGCAGCCCGGAGGGGGACAGGGGGCCTCGGTATGGCTACACCTTC,CASSPEGDRGPRYGYTF
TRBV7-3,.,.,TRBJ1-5,TGTGCCAACAGCTCCTTGACAGGTAGTAGCAATCAGCCCCAGCATTTT,CANSSLTGSSNQPQHF
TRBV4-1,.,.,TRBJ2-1,TGCGCCAGCAGCCAACGGAGGTCATACAATGAGCAGTTCTTC,CASSQRRSYNEQFF
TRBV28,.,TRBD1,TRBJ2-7,TGTGCCAGCAGTTCAGTCGACAGGGGGATGGCCTACGAGCAGTACTTC,CASSSVDRGMAYEQYF
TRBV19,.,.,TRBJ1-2,TGTGCCAGTAGTATCCCCAGCAACTATGGCTACACCTTC,CASSIPSNYGYTF
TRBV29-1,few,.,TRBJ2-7,TGCAGCGTTGATACCGGACCTACGAGGGAGCAGTACTTC,CSVDTGPTREQYF